The 10 T cell receptor beta chains presented below share a single source sample, sequenced in a study of blood T cell repertoires in COVID-19. The table came from immunoSEQ multiplex PCR; TCRdb's copy has only in-frame clones and leaves some out. Of approximately 100,000 clones listed, roughly 80% are singletons. Sample: peripheral blood. The receptors derive from a woman of 80 years or more with acute or convalescent COVID-19.

The DNA for the CDR3 is TGTGCCAGCAGTTGGGACTTCAATCAGCCCCAGCATTTT. Its translation: CASSWDFNQPQHF. V and J are TRBV28 and TRBJ1-5, with a possible D match to TRBD1 (5 bases). This CDR3 has 13 amino acids. Trimming pared 4 bases from V and 3 bases from J, leaving 7 bases between. The germline gives CDR1 MDHEN, CDR2 SYDVKM.

This clone was found a few times. The chain combines TRBV15 with TRBJ1-6; D remains ambiguous. Trimming removed 1 base at V and 7 bases at J, with 5 bases between. This CDR3 has 13 amino acids. The germline V gene encodes CDR1 LNHNV and CDR2 YYDKDF (reference sequence). The CDR3 DNA sequence: TGTGCCACCAGCAGAGCGGAGAATTCACCCCTCCACTTT. This sequence encodes CATSRAENSPLHF.

This clone was observed once. V and J are TRBV6-6 and TRBJ2-7; TRBD2 matches at 8 bases. CDR3 length equals 15 residues. Germline values: CDR1 MNHNY, CDR2 SVGAGI (reference sequence). The ends lost 1 base at V and 5 bases at J; junction bases unmatched: 7. Here the CDR3 reads CASSYFVGGAHEQYF. The CDR3 DNA reads as TGTGCCAGCAGTTACTTCGTCGGGGGGGCTCACGAGCAGTACTTC.

The chain links TRBV27 to TRBJ1-1; D unclear. The ends were cut back, 3 bases at V and 3 bases at J, with 8 bases in the middle. Germline-derived CDR1 and CDR2 are MNHEY and SMNVEV (reference sequence). The CDR3 is made up of 13 amino acids. The DNA of the CDR3 is TGTGCCAGCAGTTTTCAGGAGGACACTGAAGCTTTCTTT. Translation gives CASSFQEDTEAFF.

The V gene is TRBV11-2, the J gene TRBJ1-5; D ambiguous. The length of the CDR3 is 15 residues. The germline V gene has CDR1 SGHAT and CDR2 FQNNGV. V dropped 5 bases and J dropped 7 bases, with 18 bases sitting between them. CDR3 nucleotide sequence: TGTGCCAGCAGCCCCGGAATCGGCCCGGGGCAGCCCCAGCATTTT. This codes for CASSPGIGPGQPQHF.

The chain combines TRBV7-8 with TRBJ1-3, with unresolved D. Germline V gene data show CDR1 as SGHVS and CDR2 as FQNEAQ. The CDR3 spans 16 residues. V shed 2 bases and J shed 4 bases, with 15 bases lying between them. The CDR3, as DNA: TGTGCCAGCAGCTTATTTACTGCCGGGTCGGGAAACACCATATATTTT. Its protein is CASSLFTAGSGNTIYF.

CDR3 bases: TGTGCCAGCACCCGAGACAGGGGAACTAATGAAAAACTGTTTTTT. This sequence encodes CASTRDRGTNEKLFF. The chain couples TRBV2 to TRBJ1-4, with 8 bases aligning to TRBD1. After removal of 7 bases from V and 1 base from J, the junction contained 5 bases not matched to a gene. Germline V gene lookup returns CDR1 SNHLY and CDR2 FYNNEI. This CDR3 spans 15 amino acids.

V is TRBV7-9 and J is TRBJ1-4, with a tentative D call TRBD1 (6 bases). The V end was cut by 5 bases, the J end by 1 base, with 11 bases between. This CDR3 region has 15 residues. Germline CDR1 is SEHNR and CDR2 is FQNEAQ (reference sequence). CDR3: CASSSFRGTNEKLFF. CDR3 bases: TGTGCCAGCAGCAGCTTCAGGGGAACTAATGAAAAACTGTTTTTT.

This chain uses TRBV5-1 with TRBJ2-1, with 8 positions matching TRBD2. The germline gives CDR1 SGHRS, CDR2 YFSETQ. The CDR3 covers 17 residues. The V gene end was trimmed by 0 bases and the J gene end by 1 base; junction bases not matched to a gene: 6. CDR3 DNA sequence: TGCGCCAGCAGCTTGGACGGGGGGGCCCTATCCTACAATGAGCAGTTCTTC. Translation gives CASSLDGGALSYNEQFF. Full variable domain (remainder filled in from reference TRBV5-1 and TRBJ2-1): KAGVTQTPRYLIKTRGQQVTLSCSPISGHRSVSWYQQTPGQGLQFLFEYFSETQRNKGNFPGRFSGRQFSNSRSEMNVSTLELGDSALYLCASSLDGGALSYNEQFFGPGTRLTVL.

The chain joins TRBV28 to TRBJ1-5; D ambiguous. With 6 bases removed from V and 4 bases from J, the gap between germline ends came to 19 bases. Germline CDR1 MDHEN, CDR2 SYDVKM. The CDR3 extends over 16 amino acids. The CDR3 nucleotides are TGTGCCAGCAGCTCCTCAGGTGAAGGCGGGAATCAGCCCCAGCATTTT. Protein product: CASSSSGEGGNQPQHF.